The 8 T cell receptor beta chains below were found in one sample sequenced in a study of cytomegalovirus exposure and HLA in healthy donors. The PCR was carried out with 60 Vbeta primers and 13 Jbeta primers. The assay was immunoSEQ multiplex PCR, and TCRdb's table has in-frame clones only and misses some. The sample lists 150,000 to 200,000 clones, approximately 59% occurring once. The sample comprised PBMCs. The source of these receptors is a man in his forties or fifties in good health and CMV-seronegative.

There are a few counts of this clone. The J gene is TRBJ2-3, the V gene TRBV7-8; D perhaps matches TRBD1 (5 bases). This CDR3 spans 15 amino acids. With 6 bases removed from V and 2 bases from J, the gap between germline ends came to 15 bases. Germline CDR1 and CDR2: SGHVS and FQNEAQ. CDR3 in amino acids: CASRSLGLSTDTQYF. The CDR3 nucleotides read TGTGCCAGCAGGTCCCTGGGGCTATCCACAGATACGCAGTATTTT.

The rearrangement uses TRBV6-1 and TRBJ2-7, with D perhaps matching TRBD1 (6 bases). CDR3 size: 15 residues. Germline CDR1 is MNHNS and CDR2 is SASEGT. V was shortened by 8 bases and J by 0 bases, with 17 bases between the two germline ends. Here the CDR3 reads CASRQRTGISYEQYF. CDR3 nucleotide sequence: TGTGCCAGCCGGCAGCGAACAGGGATCTCCTACGAGCAGTACTTC.

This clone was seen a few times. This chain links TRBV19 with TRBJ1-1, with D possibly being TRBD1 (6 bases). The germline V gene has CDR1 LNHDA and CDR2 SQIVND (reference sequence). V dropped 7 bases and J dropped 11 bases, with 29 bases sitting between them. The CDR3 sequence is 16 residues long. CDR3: CASTSRAGGGHPGAFF. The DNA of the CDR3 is TGTGCCAGTACCTCTCGCGCCGGGGGGGGGCATCCCGGGGCTTTCTTT.

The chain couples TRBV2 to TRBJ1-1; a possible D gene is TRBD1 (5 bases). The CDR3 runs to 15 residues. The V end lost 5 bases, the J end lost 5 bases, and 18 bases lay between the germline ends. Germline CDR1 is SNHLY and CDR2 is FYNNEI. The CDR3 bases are TGTGCCAGCAGTAATTTCCCAGGGAAAGGTACTGAAGCTTTCTTT. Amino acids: CASSNFPGKGTEAFF.

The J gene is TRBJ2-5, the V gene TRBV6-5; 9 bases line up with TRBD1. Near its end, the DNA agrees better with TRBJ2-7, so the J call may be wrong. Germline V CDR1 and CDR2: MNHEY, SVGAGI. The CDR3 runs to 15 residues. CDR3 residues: CASSYSKDRGYEQYF. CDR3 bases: TGTGCCAGCAGTTACTCGAAGGACAGGGGCTACGAGCAGTACTTC.

CDR3 protein: CAWSGQPNQPQHF. CDR3 nucleotides: TGTGCCTGGTCCGGACAGCCCAATCAGCCCCAGCATTTT. J is TRBJ1-5 and V is TRBV30; TRBD1 might be the D (6 bases). The CDR3 contains 13 residues. Germline V gene sequence: CDR1 GTSNPN, CDR2 SVGIG (reference sequence). Trimming stripped 5 bases from V and 3 bases from J, with 11 bases between. Variable domain in full (rest from reference TRBV30 and TRBJ1-5): SQTIHQWPATLVQPVGSPLSLECTVEGTSNPNLYWYRQAAGRGLQLLFYSVGIGQISSEVPQNLSASRPQDRQFILSSKKLLLSDSGFYLCAWSGQPNQPQHFGDGTRLSIL.

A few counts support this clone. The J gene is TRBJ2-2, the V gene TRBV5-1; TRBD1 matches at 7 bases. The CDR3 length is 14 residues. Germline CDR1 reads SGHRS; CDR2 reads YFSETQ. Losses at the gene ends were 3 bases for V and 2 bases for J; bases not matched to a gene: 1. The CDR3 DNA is TGCGCCAGCAGCTGGGACAGCAACACCGGGGAGCTGTTTTTT. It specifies CASSWDSNTGELFF.

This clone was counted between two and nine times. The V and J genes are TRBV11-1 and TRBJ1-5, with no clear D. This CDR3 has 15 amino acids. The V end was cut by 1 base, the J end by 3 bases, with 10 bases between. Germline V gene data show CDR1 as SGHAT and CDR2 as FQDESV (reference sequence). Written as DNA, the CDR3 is TGTGCCAGCAGCTTAGGCGCAGGCGACAATCAGCCCCAGCATTTT. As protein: CASSLGAGDNQPQHF.